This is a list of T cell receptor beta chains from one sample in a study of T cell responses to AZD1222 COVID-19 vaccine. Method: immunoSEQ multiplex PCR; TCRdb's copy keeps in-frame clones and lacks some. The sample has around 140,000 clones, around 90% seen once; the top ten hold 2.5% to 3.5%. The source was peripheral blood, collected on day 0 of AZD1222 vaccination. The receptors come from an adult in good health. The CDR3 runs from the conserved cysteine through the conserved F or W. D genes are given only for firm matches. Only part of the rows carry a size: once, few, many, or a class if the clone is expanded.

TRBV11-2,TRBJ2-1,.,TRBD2,TGTGCCAGCAGTCTTCAACCACTAGCGGGGGACAATGAGCAGTTCTTC,CASSLQPLAGDNEQFF
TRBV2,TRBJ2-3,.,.,TGTGCCAGCAGTGTGCGGCAAATCACAGATACGCAGTATTTT,CASSVRQITDTQYF
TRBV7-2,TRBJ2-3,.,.,TGTGCCAGCACACGGGGGACTAGCACAGATACGCAGTATTTT,CASTRGTSTDTQYF
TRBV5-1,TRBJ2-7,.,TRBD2,TGCGCCAGCACCCGGTCTAGCGGGGGGTACAGCTCCTACGAGCAGTACTTC,CASTRSSGGYSSYEQYF
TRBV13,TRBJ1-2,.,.,TGTGCCAGCAGCTTGGCAGGGAACTATGGCTACACCTTC,CASSLAGNYGYTF
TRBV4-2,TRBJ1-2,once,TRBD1,TGTGCCAGCAGCCCACGGACAGGGACAGCCTATGGCTACACCTTC,CASSPRTGTAYGYTF
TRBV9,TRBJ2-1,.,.,TGTGCCAGCAGCGTTGGACTCTCCTACAATGAGCAGTTCTTC,CASSVGLSYNEQFF
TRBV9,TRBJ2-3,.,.,TGTGCCAGCAGCGTTCGGGGGGCTGGAGATACGCAGTATTTT,CASSVRGAGDTQYF
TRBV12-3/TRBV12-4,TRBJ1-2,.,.,TGTGCCAGCAGTTTAGCGAACGAAGGTGGCTACACCTTC,CASSLANEGGYTF
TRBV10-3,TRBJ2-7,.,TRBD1,TGTGCCATCAGTGTCGGACAGGGGGGCTACGAGCAGTACTTC,CAISVGQGGYEQYF
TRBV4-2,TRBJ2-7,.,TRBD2,TGTGCCAGCAGCCAACTAGCGGGGGGGACCTACGAGCAGTACTTC,CASSQLAGGTYEQYF
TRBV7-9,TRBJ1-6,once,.,TGTGCCAGCAGCCAAATCCCTGAGGGGGGATCACCCCTCCACTTT,CASSQIPEGGSPLHF
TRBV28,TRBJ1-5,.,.,TGTGCCAGCAGTTTATCAACGGGGGCTAGTCAGCCCCAGCATTTT,CASSLSTGASQPQHF
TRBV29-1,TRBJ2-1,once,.,TGCAGCGTTGGGGGAGATGAGCAGTTCTTC,CSVGGDEQFF
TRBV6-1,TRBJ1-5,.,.,TGTGCCAGCAGTGAAGTCGGGGGCGCGGGCAATCAGCCCCAGCATTTT,CASSEVGGAGNQPQHF
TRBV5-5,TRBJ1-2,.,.,TGTGCCAGCAGCTTGGCCAAGGACCAGAACTATGGCTACACCTTC,CASSLAKDQNYGYTF
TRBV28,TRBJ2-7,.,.,TGTGCCAGCAGTTTATGGGACAGTACCTACGAGCAGTACTTC,CASSLWDSTYEQYF
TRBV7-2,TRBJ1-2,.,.,TGTGCCAGCAGCTCCCTGACCCTGCTACATGGCTACACCTTC,CASSSLTLLHGYTF
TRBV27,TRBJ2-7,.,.,TGTGCCAGCAGTACCGTAGCGGATCCCCACCTCGAGCAGTACTTC,CASSTVADPHLEQYF
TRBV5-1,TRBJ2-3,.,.,TGCGCCAGCAGCTTCTCGCGGGGAAACACAGATACGCAGTATTTT,CASSFSRGNTDTQYF
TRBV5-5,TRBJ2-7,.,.,TGTGCCAGCAGCTTTCAATTGGTGACCAGATACGAGCAGTACTTC,CASSFQLVTRYEQYF
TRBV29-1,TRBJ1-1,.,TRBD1,TGCAGCGTTGATGGGGGACAGGGGAACATGAACACTGAAGCTTTCTTT,CSVDGGQGNMNTEAFF
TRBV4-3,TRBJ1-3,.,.,TGCGCCAGCAGCCAAGAGGGTCCGATCTCTGGAAACACCATATATTTT,CASSQEGPISGNTIYF
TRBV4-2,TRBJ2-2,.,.,TGTGCCAGCAGCCCGGAGGGGGACACCGGGGAGCTGTTTTTT,CASSPEGDTGELFF
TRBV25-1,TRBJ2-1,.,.,TGTGCCAGCAGTCCCCGGTTAGGGCTGGGGAATGAGCAGTTCTTC,CASSPRLGLGNEQFF
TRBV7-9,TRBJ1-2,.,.,TGTGCCAGCAGCTTGACGGGGATTCGCTATGGCTACACCTTC,CASSLTGIRYGYTF
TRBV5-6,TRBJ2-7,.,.,TGTGCCAGCAGCTTGGATCCCCTGGGGAAGTACGAGCAGTACTTC,CASSLDPLGKYEQYF
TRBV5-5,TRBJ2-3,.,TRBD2,TGTGCCAGCAGCCTGGGGGGGTTTAGCACAGATACGCAGTATTTT,CASSLGGFSTDTQYF
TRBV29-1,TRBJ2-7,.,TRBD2,TGCAGCGTTTTTCCGGGACTAGAGCCCCCCTACGAGCAGTACTTC,CSVFPGLEPPYEQYF
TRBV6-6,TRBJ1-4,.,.,TGTGCCAGCATAACAGGGAGTAGTCCTAATGAAAAACTGTTTTTT,CASITGSSPNEKLFF
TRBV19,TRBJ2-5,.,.,TGTGCCAGTCTGGGCCTGTCGGGGGAGACCCAGTACTTC,CASLGLSGETQYF
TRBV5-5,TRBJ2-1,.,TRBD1,TGTGCCAGCAGCCATGGACAGGGCGGCTACAATGAGCAGTTCTTC,CASSHGQGGYNEQFF
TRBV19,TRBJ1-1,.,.,TGTGCCAGTAGTATAGACAGGAAGAACACTGAAGCTTTCTTT,CASSIDRKNTEAFF
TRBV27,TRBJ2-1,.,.,TGTGCCAGCAGTTCGAGCTCCTACAATGAGCAGTTCTTC,CASSSSSYNEQFF
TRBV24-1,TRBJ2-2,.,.,TGTGCCACCAGTGATTCCGGGGGTCCTACCGGGCTGTTTTTT,CATSDSGGPTGLFF
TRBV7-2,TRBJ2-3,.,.,TGTGCCAGCAGCTTACAGGGAAACCCCATCACAGATACGCAGTATTTT,CASSLQGNPITDTQYF
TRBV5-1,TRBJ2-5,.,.,TGCGCCAGCATCCAACAAGGGGGGCACCAAGGGGAGACCCAGTACTTC,CASIQQGGHQGETQYF
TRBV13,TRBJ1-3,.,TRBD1,TGTGCCAGCAGCCCCGGGACAGGGGGGGGAAACACCATATATTTT,CASSPGTGGGNTIYF
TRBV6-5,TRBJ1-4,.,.,TGTGCCAGCAGCCGGGACTATAATGAAAAACTGTTTTTT,CASSRDYNEKLFF
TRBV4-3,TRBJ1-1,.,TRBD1,TGCGCCAGCAGCCAAGTCTCACTCCGGGACAGGGGCAACACTGAAGCTTTCTTT,CASSQVSLRDRGNTEAFF
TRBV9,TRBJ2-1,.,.,TGTGCCAGCAGCGTAGCTACCGGCAGCTACAATGAGCAGTTCTTC,CASSVATGSYNEQFF
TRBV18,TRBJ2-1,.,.,TGTGCCAGCTCCGATTTGGGGGAGCAGTTCTTC,CASSDLGEQFF